What follows are 7 T cell receptor beta chains derived from one specimen sequenced in a study of shared clonotypes between healthy human individuals. Profiling relied on immunoSEQ multiplex PCR, and the TCRdb table lists in-frame clones only, not all of them. The table has some 700,000 clones, 90% seen once; the top ten hold 30% to 40%. Material: memory CD8+ T cells from PBMCs. This sample's subset: CD45RO+ cells pooled with CCR7-negative TemRA cells. The receptors here all came from a man younger than 35 in good health. Some clones in this sample may be carry-over from other donors' samples.

The V call is TRBV4-3, the J call TRBJ1-2; D possibly corresponds to TRBD1 (5 bases). Germline V gives CDR1 LGHNA, CDR2 YSLEER. The CDR3 sequence is 15 residues long. V dropped 4 bases and J dropped 4 bases, with 16 bases sitting between them. The CDR3 DNA sequence: TGCGCCAGCAGCCCCGCTGGAGGGGATGCCTATGGCTACACCTTC. Protein: CASSPAGGDAYGYTF.

This chain connects TRBV27 to TRBJ2-1; 7 bases map to TRBD1. Losses at the gene ends were 5 bases for V and 1 base for J; bases not matched to a gene: 8. Germline V gene data show CDR1 as MNHEY and CDR2 as SMNVEV (reference sequence). The CDR3 covers 16 residues. CDR3 sequence reads: CASSVPRQGSYNEQFF. CDR3 nucleotide sequence: TGTGCCAGCAGTGTCCCCCGACAGGGTTCCTACAATGAGCAGTTCTTC.

The chain uses TRBV6-4 and TRBJ2-1, with 7 bases aligning to TRBD2. CDR1 and CDR2 from the germline V gene are MRHNA and SNTAGT. The trim removed 0 bases at V and 7 bases at J, leaving 9 bases unmatched. This CDR3 is 16 amino acids long. Here the CDR3 reads CASSDSGGRASNEQFF. In DNA, the CDR3 is TGTGCCAGCAGTGACTCTGGTGGGAGGGCGAGTAATGAGCAGTTCTTC.

This clone occurred many times. Other DNA sequences in this sample translate to the same CDR3. CDR3: CASSPLGGGTGELFF. Here the CDR3 DNA reads TGCGCCAGCAGCCCCCTAGGGGGGGGCACCGGGGAGCTGTTTTTT. The chain combines TRBV4-1 with TRBJ2-2; tentatively, D is TRBD2 (7 bases). CDR1 is MGHRA and CDR2 is YSYEKL in the germline V gene. V gave up 4 bases and J gave up 4 bases, with 13 bases separating them. The length of the CDR3 is 15 residues.

DNA for the CDR3: TGTGCCAGCAGTTTGAGGGAGACATATGAACTAGCGGGAGTGGCAGATACGCAGTATTTT. It encodes CASSLRETYELAGVADTQYF. V usage is TRBV28 and J usage is TRBJ2-3, with TRBD2 matching over 11 bases. The V segment lost 3 bases and the J segment 4 bases; nucleotides outside the gene matches: 18. Germline V CDR1 and CDR2: MDHEN, SYDVKM. The CDR3 contains 20 residues.

Regarding this clone: Other DNA sequences in the same sample also yield this CDR3. This rearrangement joins TRBV7-9 to TRBJ2-1; TRBD2 aligns across 7 bases. The CDR3 loop spans 16 amino acids. Per the germline V gene, CDR1 is SEHNR and CDR2 is FQNEAQ (reference sequence). V shed 0 bases, J shed 0 bases, and the junction held 2 bases outside the gene matches. CDR3 sequence reads: CASSLARGSSYNEQFF. In DNA, the CDR3 is TGTGCCAGCAGCTTAGCGCGCGGGAGCTCCTACAATGAGCAGTTCTTC.

The chain joins TRBV25-1 to TRBJ2-3, with D possibly matching TRBD2 (6 bases). Trimming stripped 3 bases from V and 9 bases from J, with 22 bases between. CDR1 is MGHDK and CDR2 is SYGVNS in the germline V gene. The CDR3 length is 16 residues. In nucleotides, the CDR3 is TGTGCCAGCAGTGATCACCCGGGGGAGCGGTCGGGGACGCAGTATTTT. Translation gives CASSDHPGERSGTQYF.